This T cell receptor (beta chain) emerged from a study of blood T cells in healthy people across ages. Together with a sample-barcoded 5' primer, a J-beta primer mix was included in a second PCR lasting about 6 to 11 cycles. Each single sample gave us at least 3 million CDR3-containing paired-end reads. MiXCR, applied by TCRdb to the 5' RACE reads, yields one record per CDR3 protein. Seen here are over 600,000 distinct CDR3 sequences, around 20% observed once, and the top ten hold more than 3%. There are a few counts of this clonotype. Antigen specificity is unknown. Overall study findings and caveats: The CMV status of each donor remained undetermined, and this could have confounded shifts in expanded clonotypes.

CDR3 length equals 13 residues. The germline V gene has CDR1 SGHAT and CDR2 FQNNGV. Trimming pared 1 base from V and 11 bases from J, leaving 14 bases between. The chain links TRBV11-2 to TRBJ2-5; tentative D call: TRBD1 (5 bases). The sample consisted of blood. The receptor's source is a man in his 70s in good health. CDR3 region: CASSLAGRDKQYF. In DNA, the CDR3 is TGTGCCAGCAGCTTAGCGGGCAGGGATAAGCAGTACTTC.